A selection of T cell receptor beta chains follows, all from one sample in a study of T cells expressing NK-cell markers. TCRdb re-called the 5' RACE reads and gives one entry per CDR3 protein, without DNA. This table lists about 390,000 distinct CDR3 sequences. The sample comprised blood T cells: a sorted CD56 or NKG2C T cell subset, CD4+ or CD8+ T cells, or bulk PBMC T cells (not recorded which). The receptors come from a woman between 50 and 59 years old in good health. Each CDR3 is given with its conserved first and last residue.

TRBV7-9	TRBJ1-1	CASSLPAGTEAFF
TRBV5-1	TRBJ1-2	CASSQGVNYGYTF
TRBV7-8	TRBJ1-5	CASSLRDKRVGNQPQHF
TRBV6-5	TRBJ2-1	CASTGLYNEQFF
TRBV18	TRBJ1-6	CASSLGENSPLHF
TRBV7-9	TRBJ2-1	CASKGDYNEQFF
TRBV15	TRBJ2-1	CATSRDPLDEQFF
TRBV7-2	TRBJ2-1	CASSDSGRAQNEQFF
TRBV20-1	TRBJ2-1	CSALSQRAFYNEQFF
TRBV7-9	TRBJ1-1	CASTPQGLSGNTEAFF
TRBV4-1	TRBJ2-5	CASSLESEQETQYF
TRBV7-9	TRBJ2-4	CASSSSRGQLAKNIQYF
TRBV10-3	TRBJ2-5	CAISGGGGALLQETQYF
TRBV12-5	TRBJ1-5	CASGLKGRGPNQPQHF
TRBV12-3/TRBV12-4	TRBJ2-1	CASSLSVYNEQFF
TRBV12-3/TRBV12-4	TRBJ2-4	CASSPGHGNIQYF
TRBV12-3/TRBV12-4	TRBJ2-5	CASSPTGSVSWETQYF
TRBV19	TRBJ1-4	CASGRGVGEKLFF
TRBV5-1	TRBJ1-2	CASSLGGQGRGGYTF
TRBV20-1	TRBJ2-5	CSASQSVRGETQYF
TRBV28	TRBJ1-3	CASSAGGNTIYF
TRBV4-2	TRBJ1-2	CASSQDPRRGYTF
TRBV5-1	TRBJ2-1	CASSLKGLAGEVFF
TRBV2	TRBJ1-5	CASSESPGTGVQPQHF
TRBV29-1	TRBJ2-2	CSVSRQVSSELFF
TRBV29-1	TRBJ1-1	CSVRTRDRGPEAFF
TRBV18	TRBJ1-4	CASSPPAGEKLFF
TRBV11-2	TRBJ2-3	CASSALRGFKLSTDTQYF
TRBV6-2/TRBV6-3	TRBJ2-5	CASSYPGETQYF
TRBV2	TRBJ1-4	CASNPGFWEKLFF
TRBV20-1	TRBJ2-1	CSARAGSSHEQFF
TRBV6-5	TRBJ1-1	CASRRGTLNTEAFF
TRBV10-3	TRBJ2-7	CAISERDASYEQYF
TRBV4-1	TRBJ2-1	CASSHMGQRMNNEQFF
TRBV5-1	TRBJ2-7	CASSSLGRVYEQYF
TRBV5-1	TRBJ2-1	CASSLGDRRYNEQFF
TRBV7-9	TRBJ2-7	CASSPPRGPRDEQYF
TRBV6-5	TRBJ1-3	CASSYTGSSGNTIYF
TRBV29-1	TRBJ2-2	CSAGTGVPGELFF
TRBV24-1	TRBJ2-2	CATRPGLAGADTGELFF
TRBV5-1	TRBJ2-3	CASSLGPGLTQYF
TRBV5-1	TRBJ1-1	CASSLDGRGEAFF
TRBV5-1	TRBJ1-1	CASSSRDRLSAEAFF
TRBV5-1	TRBJ2-1	CASSPGTRHNEQFF
TRBV20-1	TRBJ2-5	CSALTPVGQETQYF
TRBV29-1	TRBJ2-1	CSVVRASGTNEQFF
TRBV11-2	TRBJ2-1	CASSPGGLINEQFF
TRBV29-1	TRBJ1-6	CSVRTGPYNSPLHF
TRBV15	TRBJ2-6	CATSKRGQKPSGANVLTF